Listed below are T cell receptor beta chains from one sample, sequenced in a study of blood T cell repertoires in COVID-19. Profiling relied on immunoSEQ multiplex PCR, and the TCRdb table lists in-frame clones only, not all of them. This sample has over 600,000 clones, with approximately 90% found just once. Material: peripheral blood. These TCRs come from a young woman with acute or convalescent COVID-19. CDR3s include the opening cysteine and the closing phenylalanine or tryptophan. Fields, in order: D gene, J gene, clone size, V gene, CDR3 DNA, CDR3 protein. A D gene is named only where the DNA matches it firmly. Clone size is stated in some rows and not others, as once, few, many or a class when expanded.

D gene: TRBD1
J gene: TRBJ1-1
clone size: NA
V gene: TRBV9
CDR3 DNA: TGTGCCAGCAGCGCCAACAGGGGGGAAGGGTCGAACACTGAAGCTTTCTTT
CDR3 protein: CASSANRGEGSNTEAFF

D gene: NA
J gene: TRBJ2-7
clone size: NA
V gene: TRBV6-5
CDR3 DNA: TGTGCCAGCAGTCCCCAGGGGAGCTCCTACGAGCAGTACTTC
CDR3 protein: CASSPQGSSYEQYF

D gene: TRBD2
J gene: TRBJ2-6
clone size: NA
V gene: TRBV5-1
CDR3 DNA: TGCGCCAGCAGCCTGACTAGCGGGGGAGCCACTGGGGCCAACGTCCTGACTTTC
CDR3 protein: CASSLTSGGATGANVLTF

D gene: NA
J gene: TRBJ1-1
clone size: NA
V gene: TRBV18
CDR3 DNA: TGTGCCAGCTCCATCCGGGGGGGGGAATTTGCGAACACTGAAGCTTTCTTT
CDR3 protein: CASSIRGGEFANTEAFF

D gene: NA
J gene: TRBJ1-1
clone size: NA
V gene: TRBV6-5
CDR3 DNA: TGTGCCAGCAGTTACTCCGGGGGTTTTGGGAACACTGAAGCTTTCTTT
CDR3 protein: CASSYSGGFGNTEAFF

D gene: TRBD1
J gene: TRBJ2-7
clone size: NA
V gene: TRBV10-3
CDR3 DNA: TGTGCCATCAACACGGGACAGGGCTACGAGCAGTACTTC
CDR3 protein: CAINTGQGYEQYF

D gene: TRBD1
J gene: TRBJ1-6
clone size: NA
V gene: TRBV5-1
CDR3 DNA: TGCGCCAGCAGCTTGGGGACAGGGTATTCACCCCTCCACTTT
CDR3 protein: CASSLGTGYSPLHF

D gene: NA
J gene: TRBJ2-1
clone size: NA
V gene: TRBV27
CDR3 DNA: TGTGCCAGCAGTGGGGGCGGATCCCTAGGGTCCTACAATGAGCAGTTCTTC
CDR3 protein: CASSGGGSLGSYNEQFF

D gene: NA
J gene: TRBJ1-5
clone size: NA
V gene: TRBV2
CDR3 DNA: TGTGCCAGCAGATTTAATGGAGGGGGCAATCAGCCCCAGCATTTT
CDR3 protein: CASRFNGGGNQPQHF

D gene: NA
J gene: TRBJ1-5
clone size: NA
V gene: TRBV19
CDR3 DNA: TGTGCCAGTAGTCGAGACAGGTCGTATCAGCCCCAGCATTTT
CDR3 protein: CASSRDRSYQPQHF

D gene: TRBD1
J gene: TRBJ1-2
clone size: once
V gene: TRBV24-1
CDR3 DNA: TGTGCCACCAGTGATGCGACCGGGACAGGGGACGGTTACACCTTC
CDR3 protein: CATSDATGTGDGYTF

D gene: NA
J gene: TRBJ1-5
clone size: NA
V gene: TRBV6-2/TRBV6-3
CDR3 DNA: TGTGCCAGCAGTTACAGGCGCCAGGGTGGGAATCAGCCCCAGCATTTT
CDR3 protein: CASSYRRQGGNQPQHF

D gene: NA
J gene: TRBJ1-1
clone size: NA
V gene: TRBV4-1
CDR3 DNA: TGCGCCAGCAGCCAAGTAGCGGGAGGCACTGAAGCTTTCTTT
CDR3 protein: CASSQVAGGTEAFF

D gene: NA
J gene: TRBJ2-5
clone size: NA
V gene: TRBV7-2
CDR3 DNA: TGTGCCAGCAGCTTCGGTCTAGCGCAAGAGACCCAGTACTTC
CDR3 protein: CASSFGLAQETQYF

D gene: TRBD2
J gene: TRBJ2-3
clone size: once
V gene: TRBV5-6
CDR3 DNA: TGTGCCAGCAGCTTCGTTCTTGCGGGGGTCACAGATACGCAGTATTTT
CDR3 protein: CASSFVLAGVTDTQYF

D gene: TRBD1
J gene: TRBJ2-7
clone size: NA
V gene: TRBV4-2
CDR3 DNA: TGTGCCAGCAGCCGAGGGGGGCAGGGGGCGGGCGAGCAGTACTTC
CDR3 protein: CASSRGGQGAGEQYF

D gene: TRBD2
J gene: TRBJ2-7
clone size: NA
V gene: TRBV19
CDR3 DNA: TGTGCCAGTAGTATAGATCTATCGAGGACTAGCAGTAGCTACGAGCAGTACTTC
CDR3 protein: CASSIDLSRTSSSYEQYF

D gene: TRBD1
J gene: TRBJ2-3
clone size: NA
V gene: TRBV2
CDR3 DNA: TGTGCCAGCGGACGACAGGGGGCGGAAGATACGCAGTATTTT
CDR3 protein: CASGRQGAEDTQYF